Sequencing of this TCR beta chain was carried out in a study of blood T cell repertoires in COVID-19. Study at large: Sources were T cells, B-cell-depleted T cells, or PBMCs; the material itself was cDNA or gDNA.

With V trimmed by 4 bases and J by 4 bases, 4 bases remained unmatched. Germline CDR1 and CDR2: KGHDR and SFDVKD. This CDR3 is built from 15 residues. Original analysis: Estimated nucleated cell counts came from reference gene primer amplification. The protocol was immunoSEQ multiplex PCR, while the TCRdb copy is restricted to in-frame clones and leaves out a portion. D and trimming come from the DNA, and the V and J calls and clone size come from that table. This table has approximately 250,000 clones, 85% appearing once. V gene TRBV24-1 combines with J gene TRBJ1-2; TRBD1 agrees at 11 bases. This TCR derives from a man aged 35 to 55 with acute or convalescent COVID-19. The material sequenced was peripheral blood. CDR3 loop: CATSDPGQGVYGYTF. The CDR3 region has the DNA TGTGCCACCAGTGACCCGGGACAGGGGGTCTATGGCTACACCTTC.